Below are 21 T cell receptor beta chains sequenced from a single sample in a study of T-cell reconstitution after alpha-beta-depleted transplantation in children. Unique molecular identifiers were built into the TCRbeta library. TCRdb reanalysed the PCR reads using MiXCR and keeps one entry per CDR3 protein. This table holds about a million distinct CDR3 sequences, under 30% found once. This material consisted of PBMCs, mostly from graft donor cells, taken 360 days after TCRalphabeta/CD19-depleted stem cell transplant. The receptors stem from a boy under three years old who had a stem cell transplant for SCID, so the T cells may come from the graft donor.

This clonotype was seen a handful of times. The J gene is TRBJ1-1, the V gene TRBV29-1; TRBD1 aligns across 7 bases. Germline V gives CDR1 SQVTM, CDR2 ANQGSEA. V was pared by 6 bases and J by 4 bases, with 11 bases of the junction left unmatched. The CDR3 spans 14 residues. CDR3 region: CSVVTTGVSTEAFF. DNA for the CDR3: TGCAGCGTCGTCACTACAGGGGTTTCCACTGAAGCTTTCTTT.

The J gene is TRBJ1-3, the V gene TRBV20-1; D call uncertain. V was pared by 6 bases and J by 2 bases, with 8 bases between. CDR1 is DFQATT, CDR2 SNEGSKA, per germline (reference sequence). CDR3 length: 12 amino acids. The CDR3 DNA is TGCAGTGCCGTAGGGCCTGGAAACACCATATATTTT. Its translation is CSAVGPGNTIYF.

The chain couples TRBV20-1 to TRBJ1-2; no reliable D call. V lost 4 bases and J 0 bases, leaving 12 bases between the germline ends. Per germline, CDR1 DFQATT and CDR2 SNEGSKA (reference sequence). This CDR3 has 14 amino acids. CDR3 region: CSATSDGANYGYTF. For the CDR3, the DNA is TGCAGTGCTACGTCGGACGGCGCTAACTATGGCTACACCTTC.

The table lists this clonotype with a few counts. DNA for the CDR3: TGTGCCAGCAGCCGAAAGACGAACACTGAAGCTTTCTTT. This codes for CASSRKTNTEAFF. V is TRBV7-7 and J is TRBJ1-1; D is uncertain. This CDR3 region has 13 residues. Trimming removed 5 bases at V and 1 base at J, with 8 bases between. Germline V lookup: CDR1 SSHAT, CDR2 FNYEAQ (reference sequence).

The J gene is TRBJ2-7, the V gene TRBV6-2 or TRBV6-3, with TRBD1 as a possible D gene (5 bases). V was clipped by 2 bases and J by 5 bases, with 13 bases between them. This CDR3 has 14 amino acids. Germline CDR1 and CDR2: MNHEY and SVGEGT. The CDR3 nucleotides are TGTGCCAGCAGTTACCTGACAGTTCGCAACGAGCAGTACTTC. Translated, it gives CASSYLTVRNEQYF.

This clonotype has just a few counts. This chain uses TRBV18 with TRBJ2-7; possibly TRBD2 for D (5 bases). V shed 1 base and J shed 5 bases, with 12 bases lying between them. The germline V gene has CDR1 KGHSH and CDR2 LQKENI. The CDR3 spans 14 residues. CDR3 in amino acids: CASSPLLGTDEQYF. The CDR3 DNA reads TGTGCCAGCTCACCACTACTAGGAACCGACGAGCAGTACTTC.

This clonotype was seen only a few times. The CDR3 DNA reads TGTGCCAGCAGTGAAAAGCAGATTAGCAATCAGCCCCAGCATTTT. It encodes CASSEKQISNQPQHF. J is TRBJ1-5 and V is TRBV6-1; D gene uncertain. From germline, CDR1 is MNHNS and CDR2 SASEGT. CDR3 length: 15 amino acids. The V end was cut by 2 bases, the J end by 0 bases, with 8 bases between.

This clonotype was seen once. V and J are TRBV20-1 and TRBJ2-4, with TRBD2 matching over 10 bases. Trimming at V came to 5 bases and at J to 1 base, leaving 11 bases not matched to a gene. CDR3 length: 17 residues. The germline V gene encodes CDR1 DFQATT and CDR2 SNEGSKA (reference sequence). The DNA for the CDR3 is TGCAGTGCTTCAAAGCGGGGGGGCGGTATGGCCAAAAACATTCAGTACTTC. Its protein product is CSASKRGGGMAKNIQYF.

This clonotype was recorded at least ten times. The chain joins TRBV12-3 or TRBV12-4 to TRBJ2-1; D remains ambiguous. The CDR3 contains 14 residues. V gave up 6 bases and J gave up 3 bases, with 12 bases separating them. CDR3 DNA sequence: TGTGCCAGCAGACTAACGACGGTCTACAATGAGCAGTTCTTC. Protein sequence: CASRLTTVYNEQFF.

The genes are TRBV12-3 or TRBV12-4 and TRBJ2-2; D possibly uses TRBD1 or TRBD2 (5 bases each). Trimming removed 8 bases from V and 0 bases from J, with 16 bases in between. The CDR3 totals 16 residues. The CDR3 is CASQRGSLSNTGELFF. CDR3 DNA: TGTGCCAGCCAACGGGGCTCCTTATCGAACACCGGGGAGCTGTTTTTT.

This chain joins TRBV27 and TRBJ1-2; unclear D gene. The V gene lost 11 bases and the J gene lost 1 base, with 14 bases spanning the gap. The CDR3 has 13 residues. Per the germline V gene, CDR1 is MNHEY and CDR2 is SMNVEV (reference sequence). CDR3: CAVGISSNYGYTF. CDR3 DNA sequence: TGTGCCGTTGGGATCAGCAGTAACTATGGCTACACCTTC.

The sample holds a few counts of this clonotype. The chain combines TRBV18 with TRBJ1-1; D remains ambiguous. The CDR3 length is 16 residues. Trimming pared 3 bases from V and 0 bases from J, leaving 14 bases between. Germline values: CDR1 KGHSH, CDR2 LQKENI. In nucleotides, the CDR3 is TGTGCCAGCTCACCCCCAGAGAGGACGGTGAACACTGAAGCTTTCTTT. It encodes CASSPPERTVNTEAFF.

This clonotype showed up just a few times. The CDR3 nucleotides are TGTGCCAGCAGCTTGGTGCGGGGGCCGGGGTTCGGGAGAAATGAGCAGTTCTTC. It encodes CASSLVRGPGFGRNEQFF. The V call is TRBV5-4, the J call TRBJ2-1, with a tentative D call TRBD2 (7 bases). The germline CDR1 and CDR2 sequences are SGHNT and YYREEE (reference sequence). The CDR3 is 18 amino acids. With 0 bases removed from V and 7 bases from J, the gap between germline ends came to 23 bases.

This clonotype turned up a few times. The V call is TRBV3-1, the J call TRBJ2-3; D might be TRBD1 (7 bases). This CDR3 has 16 amino acids. The V gene's germline CDR1 is LGHDT and CDR2 YNNKEL (reference sequence). Trimming removed 4 bases at V and 0 bases at J, with 14 bases between. The CDR3 reads CASSPSRGTSTDTQYF. The CDR3 bases are TGTGCCAGCAGCCCATCCAGGGGGACTAGCACAGATACGCAGTATTTT.

The chain joins TRBV15 to TRBJ2-7; D perhaps matches TRBD1 (5 bases). The germline V gene encodes CDR1 LNHNV and CDR2 YYDKDF (reference sequence). This CDR3 region has 12 residues. With 5 bases removed from V and 6 bases from J, the gap between germline ends came to 11 bases. For the CDR3, the DNA is TGTGCCACCAGCCCCGGACACGGCGAGCAGTACTTC. Amino acids: CATSPGHGEQYF.

There are a few counts of this clonotype. The chain carries TRBV5-1 and TRBJ2-5; perhaps TRBD1 as D (6 bases). This CDR3 has 14 residues. The germline V gene has CDR1 SGHRS and CDR2 YFSETQ. V gave up 3 bases and J gave up 5 bases, with 14 bases separating them. The CDR3 loop is CASSSKTGPETQYF. DNA for the CDR3: TGCGCCAGCAGCTCCAAGACAGGTCCCGAGACCCAGTACTTC.

This clonotype showed up many times. The junction departs from the called germline gene at one end, perhaps through a read error. The V gene is TRBV12-3 or TRBV12-4, the J gene TRBJ2-1; 9 bases fit TRBD2. This CDR3 is 14 amino acids long. The CDR3 region is CASSLAGAYNEQFF. CDR3 DNA: TGTGCCAGCAGCTTAGCGGGGGCCTACAATGAGCAGTTCTTC.

The gene calls are TRBV11-3 and TRBJ2-4; TRBD1 aligns across 7 bases. Looked up from germline, CDR1 is SGHNT and CDR2 is YENEEA. With 1 base clipped from V and 1 base from J, the junction kept 4 bases outside the gene matches. The CDR3 covers 16 residues. This CDR3 reads CASSLVTGFAKNIQYF. The CDR3 coding sequence is TGTGCCAGCAGCTTAGTGACAGGGTTCGCCAAAAACATTCAGTACTTC. The full variable domain, its missing parts supplied by reference TRBV11-3 and TRBJ2-4, is EAGVVQSPRYKIIEKKQPVAFWCNPISGHNTLYWYLQNLGQGPELLIRYENEEAVDDSQLPKDRFSAERLKGVDSTLKIQPAELGDSAVYLCASSLVTGFAKNIQYFGAGTRLSVL.

The chain is built from TRBV7-8 and TRBJ2-3, with D possibly TRBD2 on 5 matching bases. This CDR3 region has 16 residues. The germline CDR1 and CDR2 sequences are SGHVS and FQNEAQ. The V end was cut by 1 base, the J end by 0 bases, with 11 bases between. The CDR3 DNA reads TGTGCCAGCAGCTTAGGAGCGGTAACTAGCACAGATACGCAGTATTTT. Protein sequence: CASSLGAVTSTDTQYF.

The chain combines TRBV4-3 with TRBJ1-3, with 7 bases lining up with TRBD1. The J segment lost 2 bases and the V segment lost 4 bases, leaving 17 bases of the junction unmatched. This CDR3 region has 19 residues. CDR1 is LGHNA, CDR2 YSLEER, per germline. The CDR3 reads CASSPRQGAVRVTGNTIYF. DNA for the CDR3: TGCGCCAGCAGCCCCAGACAGGGAGCAGTACGGGTTACTGGAAACACCATATATTTT.

This sequence joins TRBV10-3 and TRBJ2-1; TRBD2 matches at 7 bases. CDR1 is ENHRY, CDR2 SYGVKD, per germline. Trimming took 5 bases from V and 5 from J; bases not matched to a gene: 15. The CDR3 runs 17 residues. CDR3 coding DNA: TGTGCCATCAGTCCTGGGGGGGAGGCGGGGAGGGACAATGAGCAGTTCTTC. Amino acids: CAISPGGEAGRDNEQFF.